This T cell receptor beta chain was recorded in a study of human T cells and chemical hapten exposure. The sample's time point: pre-sensitization, week 0. Specified treatment: therapeutic diphenylcyclopropenone sensitization with weekly scalp DPC. A few counts support this clonotype. No antigen is known for it. Study-wide results and caveats: The study found expanded TCRs formed significantly more large CDR3 similarity clusters than controls.

V lost 6 bases, J lost 2 bases, and 31 bases lay in between. This CDR3 has 20 amino acids. Unique molecular identifiers were attached to individual cDNA molecules within the library. From the RACE reads, TCRdb called clonotypes with MiXCR, one entry per CDR3 protein. The sample yields fewer than 65,000 distinct CDR3 sequences, 9.4% seen once. This chain connects TRBV12-3 or TRBV12-4 to TRBJ1-2; no clear D. The source material was whole blood, sampled in connection with sensitization to the hapten diphenylcyclopropenone (DPC). The receptor comes from a woman aged 40 to 50 with alopecia areata. Some clones in this sample may be carry-over from other donors' samples. The DNA for the CDR3 is TGTGCCAGCAGCGCCCTCCATGTTTTCGGTAGCCGGCCGACCAACTATGGCTACACCTTC. This encodes CASSALHVFGSRPTNYGYTF.